This TCR beta chain was captured by sequencing in a study of cytomegalovirus exposure and HLA in healthy donors. Findings and limits, study-wide: A few chains linked to CMV were shown in vitro to be specific for CMV antigens. The study flagged 150 to 200 TCR beta chains as cytomegalovirus-associated. Accounts indicate the classifier identified cytomegalovirus status with strong specificity and sensitivity.

Trimming cost V 4 bases and J 5 bases, with 14 bases left between them. Germline V lookup: CDR1 ENHRY, CDR2 SYGVKD. The CDR3 is 14 amino acids. TCRdb keeps only in-frame clones here, not all; method: immunoSEQ multiplex PCR. The sample lists 200,000 or so clones; about nine tenths were seen once. This clone was counted once. Its target is unknown. The chain couples TRBV10-3 to TRBJ1-2; D unclear. The receptor's source is a woman aged 18-29 years in good health and CMV-seropositive. Source material: PBMCs. The CDR3 coding sequence is TGTGCCATCAGTGGGCCGGGTCCCAATTATGGCTACACCTTC. It specifies CAISGPGPNYGYTF.